This section outlines one T cell receptor delta chain sequence together with its context. Its antigen is unidentified. Other DNA sequences in this specimen translate into the identical CDR3. This entry comes from a study of γδ T cells in repeated Plasmodium falciparum infection. Across the study: The natural-infection arm compared Malian children under seasonal malaria with matched Australian children. Over about 640 days, donors received four mosquito-bite P. falciparum NF54 infections.

Flow sorting of PBMC yielded separate Vgamma9/Vdelta2+ and Vdelta2-negative gammadelta T cell populations for bulk repertoire analysis. TCRdb processed the multiplex PCR reads again with the CATT caller. The repertoire holds 75,000 to 95,000 delta-chain clones, 0.95% to 1% seen once, with roughly 9.9% in the top ten. Study-level results: Many TCRgamma sequences overlapped between individuals in stable Vgamma9/Vdelta2+ repertoires.

The ends were cut back, 0 bases at V and 2 bases at J, with 21 bases in the middle. Germline CDR1 is GEAIGNYY and CDR2 is EKD. The CDR3 has 18 residues. The chain couples TRDV2 to TRDJ1, with unresolved D. Source material: gamma-delta T cells from blood. The TCR originated in a pool of human donors (malaria-infected and uninfected, not separated). The CDR3 DNA reads TGTGCCTGTGACACCCTAACCGTACTAGGAGATAGAACCGATAAACTCATCTTT. As protein: CACDTLTVLGDRTDKLIF.